This T cell receptor (beta chain) is from a study of cytomegalovirus exposure and HLA in healthy donors. PCR involved 60 Vbeta and 13 Jbeta primers. The protocol was immunoSEQ multiplex PCR, while the TCRdb copy is restricted to in-frame clones and leaves out a portion. The sample consists of under 65,000 clones, about 78% of them appearing once. Source material: PBMCs. The sequence was collected from a man younger than 40 in good health and CMV-seropositive.

This CDR3 is CASSCGPNQPQHF. In DNA form, the CDR3 reads TGTGCCAGCAGTTGCGGGCCCAATCAGCCCCAGCATTTT. The rearrangement links TRBV6-5 to TRBJ1-5; D is unresolved. The CDR3 loop spans 13 amino acids. V shed 4 bases and J shed 3 bases, with 7 bases lying between them. Germline CDR1 is MNHEY and CDR2 is SVGAGI.